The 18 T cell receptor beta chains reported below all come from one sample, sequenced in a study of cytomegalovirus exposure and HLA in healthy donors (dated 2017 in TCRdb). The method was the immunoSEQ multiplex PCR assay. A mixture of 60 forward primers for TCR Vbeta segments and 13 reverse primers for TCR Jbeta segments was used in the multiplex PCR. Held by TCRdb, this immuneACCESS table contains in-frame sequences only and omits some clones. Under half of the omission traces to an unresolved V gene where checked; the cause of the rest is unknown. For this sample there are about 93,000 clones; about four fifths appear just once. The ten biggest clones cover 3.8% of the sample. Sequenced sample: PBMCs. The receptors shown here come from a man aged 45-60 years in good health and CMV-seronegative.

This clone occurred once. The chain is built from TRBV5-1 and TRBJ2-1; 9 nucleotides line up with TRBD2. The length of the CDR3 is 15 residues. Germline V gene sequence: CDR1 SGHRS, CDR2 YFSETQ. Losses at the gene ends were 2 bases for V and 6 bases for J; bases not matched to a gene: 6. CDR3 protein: CASSLIAGETNEQFF. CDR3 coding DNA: TGCGCCAGCAGCTTAATAGCGGGAGAGACCAATGAGCAGTTCTTC.

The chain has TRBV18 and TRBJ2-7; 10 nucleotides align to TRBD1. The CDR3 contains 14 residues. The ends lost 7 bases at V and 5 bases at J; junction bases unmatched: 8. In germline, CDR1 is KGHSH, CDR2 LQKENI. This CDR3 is CASLKGTGDDEQYF. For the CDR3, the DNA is TGTGCCAGCTTAAAAGGGACAGGGGACGACGAGCAGTACTTC.

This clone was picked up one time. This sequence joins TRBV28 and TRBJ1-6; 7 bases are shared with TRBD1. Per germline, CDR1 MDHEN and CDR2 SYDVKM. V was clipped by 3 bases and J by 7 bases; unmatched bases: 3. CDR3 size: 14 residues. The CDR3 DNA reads TGTGCCAGCAGTTTCGAGACAGGGAATTCACCCCTCCACTTT. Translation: CASSFETGNSPLHF. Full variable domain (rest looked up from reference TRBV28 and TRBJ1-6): DVKVTQSSRYLVKRTGEKVFLECVQDMDHENMFWYRQDPGLGLRLIYFSYDVKMKEKGDIPEGYSVSREKKERFSLILESASTNQTSMYLCASSFETGNSPLHFGNGTRLTVT.

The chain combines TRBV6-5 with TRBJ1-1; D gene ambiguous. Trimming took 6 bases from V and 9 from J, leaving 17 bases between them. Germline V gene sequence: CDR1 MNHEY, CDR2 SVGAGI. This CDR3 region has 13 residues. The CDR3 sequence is CASSEASEGKAFF. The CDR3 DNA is TGTGCCAGCAGCGAGGCGAGCGAAGGTAAAGCTTTCTTT.

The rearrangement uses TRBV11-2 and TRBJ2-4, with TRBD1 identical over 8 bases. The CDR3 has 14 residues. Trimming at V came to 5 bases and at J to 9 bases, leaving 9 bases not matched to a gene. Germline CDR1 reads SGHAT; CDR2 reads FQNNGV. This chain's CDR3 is CASSAKDRGGIQYF. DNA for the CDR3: TGTGCCAGCAGCGCAAAAGACAGGGGAGGCATTCAGTACTTC.

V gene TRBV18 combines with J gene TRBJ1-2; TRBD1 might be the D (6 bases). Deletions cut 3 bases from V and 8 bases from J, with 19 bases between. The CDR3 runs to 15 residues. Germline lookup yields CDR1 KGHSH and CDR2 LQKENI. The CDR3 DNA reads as TGTGCCAGCTCACCGAAGCGACAGGCTCTCGAGGGCTACACCTTC. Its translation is CASSPKRQALEGYTF.

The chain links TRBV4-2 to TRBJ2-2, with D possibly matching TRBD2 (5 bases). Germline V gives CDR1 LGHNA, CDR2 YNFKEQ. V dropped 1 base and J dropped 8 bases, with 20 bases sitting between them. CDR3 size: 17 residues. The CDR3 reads CASSQAPKAGEAGELFF. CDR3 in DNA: TGTGCCAGCAGCCAAGCACCTAAGGCGGGTGAAGCGGGGGAGCTGTTTTTT.

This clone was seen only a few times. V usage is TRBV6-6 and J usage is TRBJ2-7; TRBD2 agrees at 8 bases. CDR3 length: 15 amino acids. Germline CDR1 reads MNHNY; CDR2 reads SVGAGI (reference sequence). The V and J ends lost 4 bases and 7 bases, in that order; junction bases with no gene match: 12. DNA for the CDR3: TGTGCCAGCAGTTCGACGGGAGGGCCCGGGTCGGAGCAGTACTTC. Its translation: CASSSTGGPGSEQYF.

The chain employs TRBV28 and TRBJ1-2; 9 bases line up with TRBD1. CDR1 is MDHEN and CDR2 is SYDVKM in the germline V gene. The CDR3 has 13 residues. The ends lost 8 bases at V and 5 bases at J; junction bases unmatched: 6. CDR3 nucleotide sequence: TGTGCCAGCTACACAGGGGGCGCGTATGGCTACACCTTC. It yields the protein CASYTGGAYGYTF.

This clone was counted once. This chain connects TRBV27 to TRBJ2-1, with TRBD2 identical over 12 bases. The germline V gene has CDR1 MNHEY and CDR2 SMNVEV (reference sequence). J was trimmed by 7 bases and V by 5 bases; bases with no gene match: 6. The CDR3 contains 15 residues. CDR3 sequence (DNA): TGTGCCAGCAGTCCGCAGACTAGCGGGAGAAATGAGCAGTTCTTC. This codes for CASSPQTSGRNEQFF.

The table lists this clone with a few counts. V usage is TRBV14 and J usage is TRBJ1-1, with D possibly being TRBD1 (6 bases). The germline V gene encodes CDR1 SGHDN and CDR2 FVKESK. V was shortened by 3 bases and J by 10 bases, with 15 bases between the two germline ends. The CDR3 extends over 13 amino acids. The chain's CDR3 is CASSHGVQGVAFF. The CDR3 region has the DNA TGTGCCAGCAGCCATGGGGTACAGGGAGTAGCTTTCTTT.

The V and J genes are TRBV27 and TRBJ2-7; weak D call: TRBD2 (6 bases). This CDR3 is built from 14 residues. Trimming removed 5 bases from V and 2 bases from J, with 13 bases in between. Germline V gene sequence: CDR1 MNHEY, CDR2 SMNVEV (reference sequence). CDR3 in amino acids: CASSPFGGTYEQYF. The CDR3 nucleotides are TGTGCCAGCAGTCCCTTCGGGGGTACCTACGAGCAGTACTTC.

The CDR3, as DNA: TGCGCCAGCTTACCCGGTCGGGGTGGGAGGGCCCCCCAATTACCGAACACCGGGGAGCTGTTTTTT. This translates into CASLPGRGGRAPQLPNTGELFF. The chain recombines TRBV5-1 with TRBJ2-2, with TRBD2 matching 7 bases. J gave up 0 bases and V 7 bases, and 27 bases lay outside the gene matches. The CDR3 contains 22 residues. Looked up from germline, CDR1 is SGHRS and CDR2 is YFSETQ. The variable domain in full, completed from reference TRBV5-1 and TRBJ2-2, reads KAGVTQTPRYLIKTRGQQVTLSCSPISGHRSVSWYQQTPGQGLQFLFEYFSETQRNKGNFPGRFSGRQFSNSRSEMNVSTLELGDSALYLCASLPGRGGRAPQLPNTGELFFGEGSRLTVL.

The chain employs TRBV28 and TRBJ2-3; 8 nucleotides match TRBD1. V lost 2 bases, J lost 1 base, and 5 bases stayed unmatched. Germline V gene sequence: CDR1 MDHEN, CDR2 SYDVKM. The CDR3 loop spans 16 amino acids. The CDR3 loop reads CASSLGGQGGTDTQYF. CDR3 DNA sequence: TGTGCCAGCAGTTTAGGCGGACAGGGTGGCACAGATACGCAGTATTTT.

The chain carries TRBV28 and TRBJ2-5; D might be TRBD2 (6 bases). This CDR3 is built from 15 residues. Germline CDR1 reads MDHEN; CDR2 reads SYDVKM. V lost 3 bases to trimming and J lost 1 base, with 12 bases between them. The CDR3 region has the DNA TGTGCCAGCAGTTTTGCTAGCGCCTCCCAAGAGACCCAGTACTTC. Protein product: CASSFASASQETQYF.

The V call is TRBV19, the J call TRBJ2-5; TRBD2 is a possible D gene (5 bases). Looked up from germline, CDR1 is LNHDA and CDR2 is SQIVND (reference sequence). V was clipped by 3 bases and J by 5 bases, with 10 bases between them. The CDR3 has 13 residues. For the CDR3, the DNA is TGTGCCAGTAGTATTTATGGGGAGGAGACCCAGTACTTC. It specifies CASSIYGEETQYF.

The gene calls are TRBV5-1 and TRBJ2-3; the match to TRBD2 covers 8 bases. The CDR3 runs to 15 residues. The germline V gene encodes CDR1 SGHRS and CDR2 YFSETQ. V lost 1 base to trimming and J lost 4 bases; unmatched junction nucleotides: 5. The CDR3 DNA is TGCGCCAGCAGCTTGACGGGAGGGCCCTCAGATACGCAGTATTTT. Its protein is CASSLTGGPSDTQYF.

This chain's CDR3 is CASSPGQGSNQETQYF. CDR3 nucleotide sequence: TGTGCCAGTAGCCCGGGACAGGGGAGTAATCAAGAGACCCAGTACTTC. The J gene is TRBJ2-5, the V gene TRBV19; 10 nucleotides match TRBD1. J gave up 2 bases and V 6 bases, and 9 bases lay outside the gene matches. The CDR3 has 16 amino acids. CDR1 LNHDA and CDR2 SQIVND come from the germline V gene (reference sequence).